This TCR beta chain was profiled in a study of post-analysis software for immune sequencing data. As for the study in general: Relapsing-remitting, secondary progressive and progressive-relapsing multiple sclerosis courses were included. Study observations and caveats: Under F measure analysis, samples from one preparation batch co-clustered strongly. Normalized Chao1 diversity in multiple sclerosis patients fell significantly below that of controls. Four to six TRBV segments (TRBV5-6, TRBV5-1 and TRBV20-1 among them) occurred more frequently in patients than in controls.

Germline trimming cut 6 bases from V and 0 bases from J; bases unmatched to any gene: 2. This CDR3 contains 14 residues. Details on this clonotype: The target antigen is unknown.

Built from TCR beta cDNA, the libraries had unique molecular identifiers in them. The source material, roughly 0.9 to 11 million T cells, gave rise to 450,000 to 550,000 cDNA molecules. Via MiXCR, TCRdb re-called the PCR reads, giving one row per CDR3 protein. The table lists about 430,000 distinct CDR3 sequences, 30% to 45% of them singletons, with 6% to 9% in the top ten. The sequence was obtained from a girl aged 2-15 years with multiple sclerosis. The chain has TRBV12-3 or TRBV12-4 and TRBJ2-1; 7 nucleotides align to TRBD2. What was sequenced was blood. The CDR3 sequence: CASRGGSSYNEQFF. CDR3 in DNA: TGTGCCAGCAGAGGCGGGAGCTCCTACAATGAGCAGTTCTTC.